This T cell receptor beta chain appears in the sequencing data of a study of T cell responses to AZD1222 COVID-19 vaccine. Clones were read by immunoSEQ multiplex PCR, and TCRdb kept only the in-frame ones, dropping some. The table records about 140,000 clones, 92% of them present only once. CDR1 and CDR2 from the germline V gene are SGDLS and YYNGEE. The CDR3 totals 17 residues. V gave up 4 bases and J gave up 2 bases; unmatched junction bases: 10. The TCR was taken from an adult who received the AZD1222 COVID-19 vaccine. The sequencing used peripheral blood, collected 28 days after the second AZD1222 dose. The chain is built from TRBV9 and TRBJ2-5; 11 nucleotides line up with TRBD1. The CDR3 reads CASSRGQGARRQETQYF. CDR3 sequence (DNA): TGTGCCAGCAGCCGTGGACAGGGGGCGAGGAGGCAAGAGACCCAGTACTTC.